The following is a T cell receptor (beta chain) sequence with its context. The sample belongs to a study of blood T cell repertoires in COVID-19. Study-wide context: Acute and convalescent COVID-19 samples came from the United States, Italy and Spain.

The CDR3 is 15 residues long. V was clipped by 0 bases and J by 8 bases, with 14 bases between them. Germline CDR1 reads SGHRS; CDR2 reads YFSETQ. TCRdb keeps only in-frame clones here, not all; method: immunoSEQ multiplex PCR. The table has approximately 180,000 clones, more than 70% seen once. V usage is TRBV5-1 and J usage is TRBJ1-4; maybe TRBD1 (5 bases). The sequence was obtained from a person aged 70 to 85 with COVID-19, enrolled during active disease. Sequences were obtained from peripheral blood. CDR3 residues: CASSLGARVGEKLFF. The CDR3, as DNA: TGCGCCAGCAGCTTGGGGGCCAGGGTTGGGGAAAAACTGTTTTTT. The full variable domain, rest sourced from reference TRBV5-1 and TRBJ1-4, is KAGVTQTPRYLIKTRGQQVTLSCSPISGHRSVSWYQQTPGQGLQFLFEYFSETQRNKGNFPGRFSGRQFSNSRSEMNVSTLELGDSALYLCASSLGARVGEKLFFGSGTQLSVL.